The T cell receptor (beta chain) described here comes from a study of blood T cells in healthy people across ages. The study's findings and limits: Without sorted subsets, naive and antigen-experienced compartments could not be conclusively compared.

Trimming stripped 2 bases from V and 5 bases from J, with 11 bases between. The CDR3 spans 14 residues. Looked up from germline, CDR1 is MRHNA and CDR2 is SNTAGT. Then a second PCR, running roughly 7 to 11 cycles, was carried out with a sample-barcoded 5' primer and a J-beta primer mix. A single record per CDR3 protein comes from TCRdb applying MiXCR to the 5' RACE reads. The repertoire holds 1,100,000 or so distinct CDR3 sequences, with 45% as singletons. As regards this clonotype: What it binds is not known.

This chain connects TRBV6-4 to TRBJ2-3, with a possible D match to TRBD1 (5 bases). This receptor was taken from a woman aged 60-75 years in good health. Input material: blood. The CDR3 sequence: CASSDQGRRDTQYF. The DNA of the CDR3 is TGTGCCAGCAGTGACCAGGGCAGGAGAGATACGCAGTATTTT.